This TCR beta chain derives from a study of control samples from healthy donors and cancer patients (dated by TCRdb to about 2020). Preparation of the library involved the immunoSEQ multiplex PCR assay. The clones in this table, taken by TCRdb from immuneACCESS, are in-frame only. Not every clone is retained; where verified, under half of the shortfall comes from an unresolved V gene, and the cause of the rest is unknown. In this sample the table shows about 1,800 clones, roughly 78% of which occur a single time. The ten largest clones add up to roughly 9.6% of the sample. The CDR3 goes from the cysteine to the phenylalanine over 15 residues. The CDR3 DNA has 45 bases and is translated from base 1. Relative to germline, V is 0 bases shorter and J is 6 bases shorter, with 12 bases between their ends. CDR1 and CDR2, per the germline V gene, are MDHEN and SYDVKM. In its sample, this clone was seen a few times. The specificity of this receptor is unknown. Nothing much larger sits one base from this clone, and base qualities are not available.

This receptor was obtained from a female donor with lung cancer. The chain is encoded by TRBV28 joined to TRBJ2-4; the D gene is perhaps TRBD2, from 6 matching bases. Sequencing was carried out using formalin-fixed, paraffin-embedded tissue. The base sequence is TGTGCCAGCAGTTTATGGACGGGAGTTAGAAACATTCAGTACTTC. It encodes CASSLWTGVRNIQYF.